These 8 T cell receptor beta chains were sequenced from one sample in a study of Ad26.COV2.S vaccination and SARS-CoV-2 variants. Noted treatment: 19 received Ad26.COV2.S at low or high dose, single or two shots; five or six received placebo; per-sample allocation not given. Samples analyzed were those drawn on day 63 after the first vaccine or placebo injection. Sequenced by immunoSEQ multiplex PCR; TCRdb stores in-frame clones only, minus some. The table records fewer than 400,000 clones, roughly 88% of them present only once. The sequencing used peripheral blood, collected in a trial of Ad26.COV2.S vaccine versus placebo. Source of these receptors: a person between 18 and 60 years old who received the Ad26.COV2.S COVID-19 vaccine or a placebo.

The CDR3 is CASSVGSSSTDTQYF. CDR3 DNA: TGTGCCAGCAGCGTCGGGTCCTCTAGCACAGATACGCAGTATTTT. The chain has TRBV11-2 and TRBJ2-3; D call uncertain. The CDR3 contains 15 residues. V lost 5 bases, J lost 0 bases, and 12 bases lay in between. Germline CDR1 is SGHAT and CDR2 is FQNNGV. The whole variable domain, remainder taken from reference TRBV11-2 and TRBJ2-3, is EAGVAQSPRYKIIEKRQSVAFWCNPISGHATLYWYQQILGQGPKLLIQFQNNGVVDDSQLPKDRFSAERLKGVDSTLKIQPAKLEDSAVYLCASSVGSSSTDTQYFGPGTRLTVL.

This clone occurred once. The gene calls are TRBV27 and TRBJ2-5, with 7 bases fitting TRBD2. CDR1 is MNHEY and CDR2 is SMNVEV in the germline V gene (reference sequence). V dropped 4 bases and J dropped 3; count of bases not matched to a gene: 5. This CDR3 comprises 14 residues. CDR3 nucleotides: TGTGCCAGCAGTTCGGGACTATATGAAGAGACCCAGTACTTC. This codes for CASSSGLYEETQYF.

The V gene is TRBV19, the J gene TRBJ1-1; D unresolved. Trimming pared 4 bases from V and 3 bases from J, leaving 9 bases between. The CDR3 consists of 13 residues. CDR1 LNHDA and CDR2 SQIVND come from the germline V gene (reference sequence). CDR3 in DNA: TGTGCCAGTAGTACACAGTTGGACACTGAAGCTTTCTTT. Its protein product is CASSTQLDTEAFF.

J is TRBJ2-1 and V is TRBV21-1; TRBD1, the table's D call, lacks a check against the DNA. TRBV21-1 is annotated as a pseudogene. This CDR3 is 17 amino acids long. For the CDR3, the DNA is TGTATACAATTTTACTGCCGGGACAGGGGATTCTACAATGAGCAGTTCTTC. Protein: CIQFYCRDRGFYNEQFF.

The chain links TRBV4-3 to TRBJ1-1; 7 bases are a match to TRBD1. Germline V lookup: CDR1 LGHNA, CDR2 YSLEER. This CDR3 is 15 amino acids long. Losses at the gene ends were 5 bases for V and 3 bases for J; bases not matched to a gene: 9. Here the CDR3 reads CASSARQGWDTEAFF. Written as DNA, the CDR3 is TGCGCCAGCAGCGCACGACAGGGTTGGGACACTGAAGCTTTCTTT.

The CDR3 nucleotides are TGTGCCAGCAGCTCTCCGGGACAGGGAGTAAGAAACACCATATATTTT. Residues: CASSSPGQGVRNTIYF. This chain connects TRBV5-6 to TRBJ1-3, with 9 positions matching TRBD1. This CDR3 comprises 16 residues. Per the germline V gene, CDR1 is SGHDT and CDR2 is YYEEEE. The junction had 9 bases not matched to a gene; V was cut back by 3 bases and J by 5 bases.

Note on this clone: At one boundary the junction diverges from the germline segment, which might be a read error. The gene calls are TRBV11-2 and TRBJ2-2; possibly TRBD1 or TRBD2 for D (5 bases each). Germline CDR1 is SGHAT and CDR2 is FQNNGV. CDR3 size: 15 residues. CDR3 region: CASSWGPPKTGELFF. The CDR3 DNA reads TGTGCCAGCAGCTGGGGACCACCGAAGACCGGGGAGCTGTTTTTT.

The CDR3 loop is CAISELVDEQYF. The CDR3 nucleotides are TGTGCCATCAGTGAGTTGGTTGACGAGCAGTACTTC. The gene calls are TRBV10-3 and TRBJ2-7; no reliable D call. Germline values: CDR1 ENHRY, CDR2 SYGVKD. The CDR3 runs 12 residues. V was trimmed by 1 base and J by 5 bases, leaving 6 bases between them.